Listed here are 4 T cell receptor beta chains from one sample, sequenced in a study of cytomegalovirus exposure and HLA in healthy donors (dated by TCRdb to about 2017). Preparation of the library involved the immunoSEQ multiplex PCR assay. For the multiplex PCR, a mixture combining 60 forward primers for TCR Vbeta segments and 13 reverse primers for TCR Jbeta segments was used. TCRdb mirrors the immuneACCESS table, restricted to in-frame sequences. Some clones are absent from its copies; in checked studies, under half trace to an unresolved V gene, and the reason for the others is unknown. Present in this sample are over 150,000 clones, less than 85% of which were seen just once. 4% to 5% of the sample is taken by the ten largest. Sequenced: PBMCs. These receptors were collected from a man aged 25-45 years in good health and CMV-seropositive.

In its sample, this clone was seen a few times. The chain recombines TRBV29-1 with TRBJ1-4; weak D call: TRBD1 (6 bases). Germline assignment: CDR1 SQVTM and CDR2 ANQGSEA. Trimming stripped 7 bases from V and 7 bases from J, with 25 bases between. This CDR3 is 16 amino acids long. The CDR3 region is CSAAAIDRSSIEKLFF. CDR3 nucleotide sequence: TGCAGCGCTGCTGCCATAGACAGGTCCTCTATTGAAAAACTGTTTTTT.

The chain employs TRBV27 and TRBJ2-3, with 7 bases fitting TRBD1. Germline V CDR1 and CDR2: MNHEY, SMNVEV (reference sequence). The CDR3 runs 15 residues. The V and J ends lost 6 bases and 0 bases, in that order; junction bases with no gene match: 6. The CDR3 loop is CASSFGTVSTDTQYF. The CDR3 DNA reads TGTGCCAGCAGCTTCGGGACAGTTAGCACAGATACGCAGTATTTT.

V gene TRBV29-1 combines with J gene TRBJ2-7; unclear D gene. Deletions cut 4 bases from V and 0 bases from J, with 10 bases between. From germline, CDR1 is SQVTM and CDR2 ANQGSEA. CDR3 size: 13 residues. CDR3 sequence: CSVGARSSYEQYF. The CDR3 nucleotides are TGCAGCGTTGGAGCTAGGAGCTCCTACGAGCAGTACTTC.

The V call is TRBV4-2, the J call TRBJ2-1, with 10 positions matching TRBD1. J was trimmed by 4 bases and V by 6 bases; bases with no gene match: 6. Germline CDR1 is LGHNA and CDR2 is YNFKEQ. CDR3 length: 15 amino acids. The DNA for the CDR3 is TGTGCCAGCAGACTAGACAGGGGGCCTTACAATGAGCAGTTCTTC. This codes for CASRLDRGPYNEQFF.